This is a list of T cell receptor beta chains from one sample in a study of beta chain features in type 1 diabetes. TCRdb's table, derived via immunoSEQ multiplex PCR, lists solely in-frame clones and lacks some. The sample lists 110,000 to 150,000 clones; 6.9% were seen once. The sequenced material came from central memory CD4+ T cells from blood. These receptors originate from a woman in her twenties or thirties in good health. Each CDR3 is given with its conserved first and last residue. A row's size may be missing; if present it is once, few, many or a size class.

j_gene,v_gene,abundance,CDR3aa
TRBJ2-7,TRBV5-6,.,CASKSPGEQYF
TRBJ2-1,TRBV2,few,CASERTGGSYNEQFF
TRBJ2-7,TRBV5-6,few,CASSLLLAGVEQYF
TRBJ2-3,TRBV30,.,CAWSSGGGSGADTQYF
TRBJ2-4,TRBV19,few,CASSPRVGIQYF
TRBJ2-7,TRBV5-1,once,CASSLLAGNDEQYF
TRBJ1-5,TRBV19,few,CASTRGADQPQHF
TRBJ2-7,TRBV4-2,.,CASSQEGGPGQGTYEQYF
TRBJ1-2,TRBV28,few,CASSAKTGYEDYGYTF
TRBJ2-3,TRBV4-1,.,CASSQDMPGLAGARGTQYF
TRBJ2-2,TRBV6-1,few,CASSEQGRTGELFF
TRBJ1-1,TRBV6-4,few,CASSETGKTEAFF
TRBJ1-2,TRBV30,few,CAWIPMGRGNYGYTF
TRBJ2-7,TRBV6-1,few,CASSFIDSVYEQYF
TRBJ1-3,TRBV21-1,few,CASSNRDRSGNTIYF
TRBJ2-1,TRBV19,.,CASSSRPYGTSGRNEQFF
TRBJ1-3,TRBV7-2,.,CASSLTASGNTIYF
TRBJ1-5,TRBV19,many,CASTTTGGSNQPQHF
TRBJ1-4,TRBV29-1,few,CSVANRAGGEKLFF
TRBJ1-4,TRBV7-2,.,CASSGLWTSEKLFF
TRBJ2-1,TRBV28,.,CASTLISGSPYNEQFF
TRBJ2-1,TRBV4-2,few,CASSPPSSYNEQFF
TRBJ2-1,TRBV5-1,few,CASSLEGAGYNEQFF
TRBJ2-7,TRBV15,.,CATSRDPGFGYEQYF
TRBJ1-5,TRBV4-2,.,CASSLGTDNQPQHF
TRBJ2-7,TRBV5-1,few,CASSLVVAGGEQYF
TRBJ1-1,TRBV29-1,few,CSVEDQGAGITEAFF
TRBJ2-7,TRBV9,few,CASSVGESSSYEQYF
TRBJ2-1,TRBV7-3,.,CASSLTGGDHNEQFF